This entry describes one T cell receptor beta chain. Its antigen is not known. TCRdb re-derived calls from the reads in MiXCR, one entry per CDR3 protein. There are 600,000 to 800,000 distinct CDR3 sequences in the sample; roughly 24% occur only once, and roughly 8% lies in the top ten. These data are taken from a study of T cell repertoires in cytomegalovirus infection. Overall study context: An indication of both CMV infection and matching HLA type came from public TCR beta signatures. The study's findings and limits: Clonotypes of TCR beta that were HLA-C-restricted and CMV-specific dominated the ex vivo response. Identification of carriers of CMV plus the relevant HLA was achieved through cumulative public TCR beta family frequency.

CDR1 MGHRA and CDR2 YSYEKL come from the germline V gene. V was pared by 8 bases and J by 2 bases, with 8 bases of the junction left unmatched. The CDR3 totals 15 residues. Sequences were obtained from CD8+ T cells from PBMCs. The V and J genes are TRBV4-1 and TRBJ2-3, with 9 bases aligning to TRBD2. The receptor's source is a human donor in good health (CMV status not recorded). Some clones in this sample may be carry-over from other donors' samples. For the CDR3, the DNA is TGCGCCAGCGCCAGGGCTAGCGGGGCCACAGATACGCAGTATTTT. Translation gives CASARASGATDTQYF.